This T cell receptor beta chain was sequenced in a study of blood T cell repertoires in COVID-19. Looking at the study overall: Italy, Spain and the United States were the sources of the convalescent and acute COVID-19 samples. PBMCs, B-cell-depleted T cells, or T cells were the source of the cDNA or gDNA that made up the material.

The ends were cut back, 2 bases at V and 4 bases at J, with 17 bases in the middle. The CDR3 contains 16 residues. Germline values: CDR1 SNHLY, CDR2 FYNNEI. Original data processing: Amplification with reference gene primers provided the estimates of nucleated cell counts. Method: immunoSEQ multiplex PCR; TCRdb's copy keeps in-frame clones and lacks some. V and J calls and clone size are given by that table; D and trimming were obtained from the DNA. The sample holds a few hundred thousand clones; around 89% are singletons and the top ten take about 1.7%. The sequence was collected from a man in his 70s with acute or convalescent COVID-19. The chain employs TRBV2 and TRBJ1-2; D gene unclear. Source material: peripheral blood. CDR3 amino acids: CASSETSEAVVYGYTF. The CDR3 region has the DNA TGTGCCAGCAGTGAAACATCGGAGGCGGTTGTCTATGGCTACACCTTC.